The 19 T cell receptor beta chains below all came from one sample that was sequenced in a study of cytomegalovirus exposure and HLA in healthy donors. PCR used 60 Vbeta primers and 13 Jbeta primers. This table comes from immunoSEQ multiplex PCR, and its TCRdb copy is limited to in-frame clones, with some not included. The table records about 160,000 clones, roughly 85% of them present only once. The sequencing input was PBMCs. The source of these receptors is a woman aged 45 to 65 in good health and CMV-seronegative.

The V and J genes are TRBV21-1 and TRBJ2-2; the table's D gene call, TRBD1, was not cross checked with the DNA. TRBV21-1 counts as a pseudogene. The CDR3 loop spans 17 amino acids. The CDR3 sequence is CASGHSDRAMNTGELFF. For the CDR3, the DNA is TGTGCCAGCGGCCATTCTGACAGGGCAATGAACACCGGGGAGCTGTTTTTT.

The CDR3 is CASSLVSGIYNEQFF. In nucleotides, the CDR3 is TGTGCCAGCAGCTTAGTTTCGGGAATCTACAATGAGCAGTTCTTC. This chain joins TRBV11-2 and TRBJ2-1, with D possibly matching TRBD2 (5 bases). CDR3 size: 15 residues. Germline V gene data show CDR1 as SGHAT and CDR2 as FQNNGV. Between the trimmed V and J ends, which lost 1 base and 3 bases, there was a span of 10 bases. Filled out from reference TRBV11-2 and TRBJ2-1, the complete variable domain reads EAGVAQSPRYKIIEKRQSVAFWCNPISGHATLYWYQQILGQGPKLLIQFQNNGVVDDSQLPKDRFSAERLKGVDSTLKIQPAKLEDSAVYLCASSLVSGIYNEQFFGPGTRLTVL.

The V gene is TRBV9, the J gene TRBJ1-1; perhaps TRBD1 as D (5 bases). The CDR3 length is 14 residues. CDR1 is SGDLS, CDR2 YYNGEE, per germline. Trimming took off 4 bases at V and 1 base at J, with 11 bases between the two ends. The CDR3 sequence: CASSPIQGNTEAFF. CDR3 in DNA: TGTGCCAGCAGCCCTATCCAGGGGAACACTGAAGCTTTCTTT.

This clone was observed a single time. This rearrangement joins TRBV9 to TRBJ2-7, with D unclear. The germline V and J ends were trimmed by 4 bases and 0 bases, with 14 bases remaining between them. The CDR3 contains 15 residues. The germline V gene has CDR1 SGDLS and CDR2 YYNGEE. The CDR3 sequence is CASSPRFGDSYEQYF. In DNA, the CDR3 is TGTGCCAGCAGCCCCCGGTTCGGAGACTCCTACGAGCAGTACTTC. The full variable domain, with the rest looked up from reference TRBV9 and TRBJ2-7, is DSGVTQTPKHLITATGQRVTLRCSPRSGDLSVYWYQQSLDQGLQFLIQYYNGEERAKGNILERFSAQQFPDLHSELNLSSLELGDSALYFCASSPRFGDSYEQYFGPGTRLTVT.

This clone was found once. This sequence joins TRBV28 and TRBJ1-5, with 9 bases fitting TRBD1. This CDR3 has 17 amino acids. Germline values: CDR1 MDHEN, CDR2 SYDVKM. Trimming took 7 bases from V and 5 from J; bases not matched to a gene: 15. DNA of the CDR3: TGTGCCAGCACGAGGTTTACAGGGGGCCCCGGGGATCAGCCCCAGCATTTT. This gives the protein CASTRFTGGPGDQPQHF.

The chain combines TRBV5-1 with TRBJ1-4; no reliable D call. V lost 0 bases, J lost 7 bases, and 10 bases lay in between. Germline CDR1 is SGHRS and CDR2 is YFSETQ. The CDR3 is made up of 14 amino acids. The CDR3 loop is CASSLGSNLEKLFF. Written as DNA, the CDR3 is TGCGCCAGCAGCTTGGGGTCTAACCTTGAAAAACTGTTTTTT.

V gene TRBV9 combines with J gene TRBJ1-4; possibly TRBD1 for D (5 bases). Per germline, CDR1 SGDLS and CDR2 YYNGEE. Trimming took 3 bases from V and 7 from J, leaving 19 bases between them. The CDR3 totals 16 residues. CDR3 bases: TGTGCCAGCAGCGGCGATGGGACTTTGTGGGGTGAAAAACTGTTTTTT. Protein: CASSGDGTLWGEKLFF.

The chain uses TRBV15 and TRBJ1-1; 7 bases are a match to TRBD1. The CDR3 contains 15 residues. Germline values: CDR1 LNHNV, CDR2 YYDKDF (reference sequence). The V segment lost 3 bases and the J segment 7 bases; nucleotides outside the gene matches: 11. CDR3 bases: TGTGCCACCAGCAGTCCCGCCGTTGGGGACAGTGAAGCTTTCTTT. Its translation: CATSSPAVGDSEAFF.

This sequence joins TRBV21-1 and TRBJ1-3; the D call in the table, TRBD1, was not verified against the DNA. TRBV21-1 represents a pseudogene. This CDR3 comprises 16 residues. CDR3 sequence reads: CASSKRGTEDGNTIYF. The CDR3 nucleotides are TGTGCCAGCAGCAAAAGGGGCACCGAGGACGGAAACACCATATATTTT.

The chain couples TRBV5-6 to TRBJ2-1; D not resolved. The CDR3 is 13 residues long. V was shortened by 3 bases and J by 4 bases, with 8 bases between the two germline ends. Germline lookup yields CDR1 SGHDT and CDR2 YYEEEE. The CDR3: CASSSPHYNEQFF. The CDR3 DNA follows: TGTGCCAGCAGCTCCCCACATTACAATGAGCAGTTCTTC.

The sample holds one count of this clone. The chain links TRBV20-1 to TRBJ1-1, with a tentative D call TRBD1 (5 bases). The CDR3 runs 11 residues. The ends were cut back, 4 bases at V and 10 bases at J, with 13 bases in the middle. Germline loops: CDR1 DFQATT, CDR2 SNEGSKA (reference sequence). The chain's CDR3 is CSATQGVGAFF. The CDR3 nucleotides are TGCAGTGCTACCCAAGGGGTTGGAGCTTTCTTT.

The chain combines TRBV28 with TRBJ2-5; D perhaps matches TRBD2 (5 bases). This CDR3 is built from 12 residues. With 5 bases removed from V and 7 bases from J, the gap between germline ends came to 11 bases. Germline V gene sequence: CDR1 MDHEN, CDR2 SYDVKM. The CDR3 sequence: CASSPSRGTQYF. The CDR3 coding sequence is TGTGCCAGCAGTCCAAGCCGGGGGACCCAGTACTTC.

The chain links TRBV9 to TRBJ1-2, with TRBD1 matching over 7 bases. Germline-derived CDR1 and CDR2 are SGDLS and YYNGEE. This CDR3 region has 15 residues. Trimming removed 3 bases from V and 9 bases from J; junction bases left unmatched: 14. For the CDR3, the DNA is TGTGCCAGCAGCGACACAGGGGCGCCAGGAAATAGCTACACCTTC. Amino acid sequence: CASSDTGAPGNSYTF.

About this clone itself: Different DNA sequences within this sample yield the same CDR3. The gene calls are TRBV4-3 and TRBJ2-1, with 11 positions matching TRBD1. V was pared by 4 bases and J by 4 bases, with 6 bases of the junction left unmatched. CDR1 LGHNA and CDR2 YSLEER come from the germline V gene. The CDR3 sequence is 16 residues long. In DNA, the CDR3 is TGCGCCAGCAGCCGTGACGGGACAGGGGGTTACAATGAGCAGTTCTTC. Its translation: CASSRDGTGGYNEQFF.

The chain combines TRBV2 with TRBJ1-6, with D uncertain. V was cut by 0 bases and J by 11 bases, with 11 bases left in between. CDR3 length: 14 residues. Germline V gene data show CDR1 as SNHLY and CDR2 as FYNNEI. CDR3 amino acids: CASSEAPGGPPLHF. The CDR3 DNA follows: TGTGCCAGCAGTGAAGCCCCGGGAGGACCACCCCTCCACTTT.

In its sample, this clone was seen a few times. The chain recombines TRBV2 with TRBJ1-3; perhaps TRBD1 as D (6 bases). In germline, CDR1 is SNHLY, CDR2 FYNNEI. The V gene lost 6 bases and the J gene lost 3 bases, with 12 bases spanning the gap. The CDR3 is made up of 14 amino acids. The CDR3 region is CASRTGTFGNTIYF. Here the CDR3 DNA reads TGTGCCAGCAGAACCGGGACATTTGGAAACACCATATATTTT.

This clone appeared a few times. J is TRBJ2-7 and V is TRBV4-3; possible D gene TRBD2, 7 bases. Germline assignment: CDR1 LGHNA and CDR2 YSLEER. V was clipped by 4 bases and J by 4 bases, with 17 bases between them. This CDR3 comprises 15 residues. CDR3 amino acids: CASSPSRGPSYEQYF. The CDR3 DNA reads TGCGCCAGCAGCCCCTCGCGGGGGCCGTCTTACGAGCAGTACTTC.

The chain has TRBV15 and TRBJ2-3; 7 positions agree with TRBD1. CDR3 length: 15 residues. CDR1 and CDR2 (germline): LNHNV, YYDKDF (reference sequence). The junction had 4 bases not matched to a gene; V was cut back by 1 base and J by 3 bases. This CDR3 is CATSRGDSKTDTQYF. The CDR3 DNA is TGTGCCACCAGCAGAGGGGACAGTAAGACAGATACGCAGTATTTT.

The V and J genes are TRBV4-3 and TRBJ2-2; 12 bases agree with TRBD1. The trim removed 4 bases at V and 5 bases at J, leaving 5 bases unmatched. The CDR3 runs 16 residues. Germline CDR1 is LGHNA and CDR2 is YSLEER. The CDR3 reads CASSLGTGGKTGELFF. The CDR3 DNA follows: TGCGCCAGCAGCCTGGGGACAGGGGGCAAGACCGGGGAGCTGTTTTTT.